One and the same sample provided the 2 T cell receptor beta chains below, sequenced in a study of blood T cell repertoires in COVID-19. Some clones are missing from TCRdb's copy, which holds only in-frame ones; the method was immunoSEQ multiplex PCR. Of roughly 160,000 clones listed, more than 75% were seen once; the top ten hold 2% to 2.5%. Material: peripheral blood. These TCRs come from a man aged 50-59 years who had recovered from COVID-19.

CDR3 nucleotides: TGTGCCAGCAGTTACTACAGGACCCTAAACACTGAAGCTTTCTTT. Translating it yields CASSYYRTLNTEAFF. The genes are TRBV6-5 and TRBJ1-1, with D perhaps matching TRBD1 (5 bases). This CDR3 is built from 15 residues. Germline V gene sequence: CDR1 MNHEY, CDR2 SVGAGI. Trimming took 1 base from V and 2 from J, leaving 11 bases between them.

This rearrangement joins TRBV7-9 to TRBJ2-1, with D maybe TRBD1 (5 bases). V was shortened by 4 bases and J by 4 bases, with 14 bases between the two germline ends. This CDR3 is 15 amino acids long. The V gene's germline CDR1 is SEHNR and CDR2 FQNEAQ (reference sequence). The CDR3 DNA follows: TGTGCCAGCAGCTCGACAGACGAAACGTACAATGAGCAGTTCTTC. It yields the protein CASSSTDETYNEQFF.